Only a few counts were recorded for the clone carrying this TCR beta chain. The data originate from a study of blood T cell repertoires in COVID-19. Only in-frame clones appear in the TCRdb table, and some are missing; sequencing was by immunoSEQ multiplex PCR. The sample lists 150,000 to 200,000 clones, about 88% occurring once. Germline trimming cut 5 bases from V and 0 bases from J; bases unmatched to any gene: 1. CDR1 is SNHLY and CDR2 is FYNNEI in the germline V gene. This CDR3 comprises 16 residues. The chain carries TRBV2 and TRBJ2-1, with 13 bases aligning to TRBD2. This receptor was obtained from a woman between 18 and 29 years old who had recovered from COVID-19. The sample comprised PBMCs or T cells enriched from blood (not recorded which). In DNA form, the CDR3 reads TGTGCCAGCAGTTGGACTAGCGGGAGCTCCTACAATGAGCAGTTCTTC. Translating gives CASSWTSGSSYNEQFF.